The 12 T cell receptor beta chains presented below share a single source sample, sequenced in a study of T cells in Graves' hyperthyroidism and ophthalmopathy. Amplified TCR beta CDR3 regions derived from RNA transcripts. An initial round of RT-PCR targeting the TCR CDR3 relied on the HTBI primer set. TCRdb analysed the multiplex PCR reads with MiXCR anew, one entry per CDR3 protein. This sample has about 400,000 distinct CDR3 sequences, with approximately 13% found just once. Specimen: blood. The receptors here all came from a young woman with Graves' hyperthyroidism.

The chain recombines TRBV3-1 with TRBJ1-3, with D perhaps TRBD1 (5 bases). This CDR3 region has 16 residues. Looked up from germline, CDR1 is LGHDT and CDR2 is YNNKEL (reference sequence). Trimming removed 4 bases at V and 4 bases at J, with 17 bases between. CDR3 in amino acids: CASSPVLQGVGNTIYF. The CDR3 DNA reads TGTGCCAGCAGCCCCGTTTTGCAGGGAGTAGGAAACACCATATATTTT.

This clonotype was seen ten or more times. The chain couples TRBV28 to TRBJ1-2; TRBD1 aligns across 8 bases. CDR1 and CDR2 (germline): MDHEN, SYDVKM. The CDR3 length is 16 residues. After removal of 7 bases from V and 4 bases from J, the junction contained 14 bases not matched to a gene. This CDR3 is CASTHRSGTGLYGYTF. The CDR3 nucleotides are TGTGCCAGCACACACCGATCCGGGACAGGCCTCTATGGCTACACCTTC.

The chain links TRBV11-1 to TRBJ2-3; 7 nucleotides agree with TRBD1. Losses at the gene ends were 5 bases for V and 3 bases for J; bases not matched to a gene: 11. The CDR3 is 16 amino acids. Germline CDR1 reads SGHAT; CDR2 reads FQDESV (reference sequence). The CDR3 is CASSHVDRERTDTQYF. The CDR3 region has the DNA TGTGCCAGCAGCCACGTAGACAGGGAGCGGACAGATACGCAGTATTTT.

This clonotype was counted many times. V is TRBV20-1 and J is TRBJ2-7; 8 nucleotides agree with TRBD2. The germline gives CDR1 DFQATT, CDR2 SNEGSKA (reference sequence). The CDR3 is 14 residues long. Losses at the gene ends were 1 base for V and 3 bases for J; bases not matched to a gene: 5. CDR3: CSARGLGLDYEQYF. The CDR3 nucleotides are TGCAGTGCTAGAGGGTTGGGACTAGACTACGAGCAGTACTTC.

This clonotype was seen a few times. The rearrangement uses TRBV4-2 and TRBJ1-6; 8 bases fit TRBD1. With V trimmed by 0 bases and J by 7 bases, 8 bases remained unmatched. The germline V gene encodes CDR1 LGHNA and CDR2 YNFKEQ. This CDR3 is built from 17 residues. The DNA of the CDR3 is TGTGCCAGCAGCCAAGAAATAGGACAGGGTTACAATTCACCCCTCCACTTT. Protein sequence: CASSQEIGQGYNSPLHF.

This clonotype came up many times. The rearrangement links TRBV6-2 or TRBV6-3 to TRBJ1-1, with 11 bases matching TRBD1. Germline trimming cut 5 bases from V and 3 bases from J; bases unmatched to any gene: 5. The CDR3 loop spans 15 amino acids. Germline V CDR1 and CDR2: MNHEY, SVGEGT. CDR3 residues: CASSRRTGGYTEAFF. Written as DNA, the CDR3 is TGTGCCAGCAGTAGACGGACAGGGGGCTACACTGAAGCTTTCTTT.

CDR3 DNA: TGCAGTGCCGTTTCTGGGGCCAACGTCCTGACTTTC. Its translation is CSAVSGANVLTF. This chain joins TRBV20-1 and TRBJ2-6; no clear D. Germline CDR1 and CDR2: DFQATT and SNEGSKA (reference sequence). V was shortened by 6 bases and J by 1 base, with 4 bases between the two germline ends. This CDR3 contains 12 residues.

This clonotype came up many times. The genes are TRBV20-1 and TRBJ2-7; 8 bases map to TRBD2. The CDR3 covers 13 residues. After removal of 0 bases from V and 3 bases from J, the junction contained 1 base not matched to a gene. CDR1 is DFQATT and CDR2 is SNEGSKA in the germline V gene (reference sequence). The CDR3 spells CSARETSDYEQYF. As DNA, the CDR3 is TGCAGTGCTAGAGAGACTAGCGACTACGAGCAGTACTTC.

This rearrangement joins TRBV30 to TRBJ1-3; D is possibly TRBD1 (6 bases). Germline CDR1 GTSNPN, CDR2 SVGIG (reference sequence). The CDR3 totals 16 residues. Trimming shortened V by 0 bases and J by 4 bases, and 16 bases separated the two germline ends. CDR3 DNA sequence: TGTGCCTGGAGTGTAGGGGTCGGGGGCGGCGGAAACACCATATATTTT. Translated, it gives CAWSVGVGGGGNTIYF.

This clonotype was seen repeatedly, ten times or more. V usage is TRBV18 and J usage is TRBJ1-5, with D maybe TRBD1 (6 bases). The V and J ends lost 4 bases and 0 bases respectively, with 13 bases between them. The germline V gene has CDR1 KGHSH and CDR2 LQKENI. The CDR3 loop spans 16 amino acids. CDR3 bases: TGTGCCAGCTCACGGGGGGCCCCCGATAGCAATCAGCCCCAGCATTTT. This encodes CASSRGAPDSNQPQHF.

This clonotype has a count of ten or more. The rearrangement joins TRBV20-1 to TRBJ2-3; D is ambiguous. The CDR3 length is 16 residues. The germline V gene has CDR1 DFQATT and CDR2 SNEGSKA (reference sequence). V lost 3 bases to trimming and J lost 2 bases, with 18 bases between them. In DNA, the CDR3 is TGCAGTGCTAGGAGTGGAGAAGCGCTGTTCACAGATACGCAGTATTTT. Amino acid sequence: CSARSGEALFTDTQYF.

As to this clonotype: The junction does not match germline at one end; this may be a read error. The chain is built from TRBV18 and TRBJ2-5, with TRBD1 matching 8 bases. Germline V gives CDR1 KGHSH, CDR2 LQKENI. The CDR3 is 15 residues long. In DNA, the CDR3 is TGTACCAGCTCAATTACCACAGGGGGTCGGGAGACCCAGTACTTC. Its protein product is CTSSITTGGRETQYF.